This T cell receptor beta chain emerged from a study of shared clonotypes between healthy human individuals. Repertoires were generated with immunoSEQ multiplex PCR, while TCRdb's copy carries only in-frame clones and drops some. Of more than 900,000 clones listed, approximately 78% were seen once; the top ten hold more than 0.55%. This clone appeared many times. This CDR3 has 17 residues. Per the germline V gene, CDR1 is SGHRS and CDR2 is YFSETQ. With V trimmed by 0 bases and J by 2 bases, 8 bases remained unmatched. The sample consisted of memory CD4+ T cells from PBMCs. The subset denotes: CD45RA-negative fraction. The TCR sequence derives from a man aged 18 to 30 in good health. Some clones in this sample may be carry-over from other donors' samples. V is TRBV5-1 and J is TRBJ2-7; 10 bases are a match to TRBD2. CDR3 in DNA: TGCGCCAGCAGCTTGGCGGCTAGCGGGGGAGGGACCTACGAGCAGTACTTC. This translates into CASSLAASGGGTYEQYF.